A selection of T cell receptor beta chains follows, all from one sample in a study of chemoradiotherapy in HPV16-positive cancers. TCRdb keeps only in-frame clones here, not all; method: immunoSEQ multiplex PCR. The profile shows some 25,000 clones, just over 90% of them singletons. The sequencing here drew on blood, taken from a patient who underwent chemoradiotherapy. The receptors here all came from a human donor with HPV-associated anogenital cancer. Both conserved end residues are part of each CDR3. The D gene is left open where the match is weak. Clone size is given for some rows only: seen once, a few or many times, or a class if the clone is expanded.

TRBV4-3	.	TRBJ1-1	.	TGCGCCAGCAGCCAAGAACGAGCCTCAGGGTACACTGAAGCTTTCTTT	CASSQERASGYTEAFF
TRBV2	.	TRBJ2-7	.	TGTGCCAGCATGGTTCGCGGGTTCTACTACGAGCAGTACTTC	CASMVRGFYYEQYF
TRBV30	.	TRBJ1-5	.	TGTGCCTGGAGCGGGACGGACTATCAGCCCCAGCATTTT	CAWSGTDYQPQHF
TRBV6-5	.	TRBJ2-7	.	TGTGCCAGCAGTTACTCCTCGGGCGCGGAGGGGTACTTC	CASSYSSGAEGYF
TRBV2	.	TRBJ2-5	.	TGTGCCAGCAGTGACACGAGGACCCAAGAGACCCAGTACTTC	CASSDTRTQETQYF
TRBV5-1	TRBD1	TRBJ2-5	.	TGCGCCAGCAGCGGCGACAGGGCCTGGGAGACCCAGTACTTC	CASSGDRAWETQYF
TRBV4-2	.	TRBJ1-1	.	TGTGCCAGCAGCCAGGCAGGGTCGGGCACTGAAGCTTTCTTT	CASSQAGSGTEAFF
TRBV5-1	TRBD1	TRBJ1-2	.	TGCGCCAGCAGCTTTGGACAGGGAGGGCCTCGCGGCTACACCTTC	CASSFGQGGPRGYTF
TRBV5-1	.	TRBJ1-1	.	TGCGCCAGCAGCCAGACAGCGAACACTGAAGCTTTCTTT	CASSQTANTEAFF
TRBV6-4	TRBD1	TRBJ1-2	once	TGTGCCAGCAGTGACAGACAGGGAGACGGTGGCTACACCTTC	CASSDRQGDGGYTF
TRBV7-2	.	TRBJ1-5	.	TGTGCCAGCAGCCCCGGACAATATCAGCCCCAGCATTTT	CASSPGQYQPQHF
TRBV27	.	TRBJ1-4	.	TGTGCCAGCCGAGCCAGGGGATATAATGAAAAACTGTTTTTT	CASRARGYNEKLFF
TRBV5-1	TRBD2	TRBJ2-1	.	TGCGCCAGCAGCTTGTTAGCGGGCTCCTACAATGAGCAGTTCTTC	CASSLLAGSYNEQFF
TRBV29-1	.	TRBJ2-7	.	TGCAGCGTTTTAGGCCAGGTCTACGAGCAGTACTTC	CSVLGQVYEQYF
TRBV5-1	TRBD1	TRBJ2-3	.	TGCGCCAGCAGCTTGGCCCTTGTTACAGGGGAATATAGCACAGATACGCAGTATTTT	CASSLALVTGEYSTDTQYF
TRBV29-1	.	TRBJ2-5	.	TGCAGCGTTGAACATTCGACAAAATTCGGGACCCAGTACTTC	CSVEHSTKFGTQYF
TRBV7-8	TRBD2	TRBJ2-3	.	TGTGCCAGCAGCTTAGTAAGTCGGACTAGCGCAGATACGCAGTATTTT	CASSLVSRTSADTQYF
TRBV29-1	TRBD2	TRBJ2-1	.	TGCAGCGCCTCCCTAGCGGGGGGATCCTACAATGAGCAGTTCTTC	CSASLAGGSYNEQFF
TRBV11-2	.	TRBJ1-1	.	TGTGCCAGCAGCTTAGTGGGGGACACTGAAGCTTTCTTT	CASSLVGDTEAFF
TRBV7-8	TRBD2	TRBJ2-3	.	TGTGCCAGCAGTTTCGGGACTAGCGGGACTAGCACAGATACGCAGTATTTT	CASSFGTSGTSTDTQYF
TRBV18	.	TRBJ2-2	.	TGTGCCAGCTCACCATTCACGGTCCTTAAGGGGGATCGTTACACCGGGGAGCTGTTTTTT	CASSPFTVLKGDRYTGELFF
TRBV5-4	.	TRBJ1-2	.	TGTGCCAGCAGCTTAGACGCCTATGGCTACACCTTC	CASSLDAYGYTF
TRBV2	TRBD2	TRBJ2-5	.	TGTGCCAGCAGTGAGGGGACTAGCTTAATAGAGACCCAGTACTTC	CASSEGTSLIETQYF
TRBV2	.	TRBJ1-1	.	TGTGCCAGCAGTGCGGGGAGGGGATCTAACACTGAAGCTTTCTTT	CASSAGRGSNTEAFF
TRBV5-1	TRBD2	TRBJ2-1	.	TGCGCCAGCAGCTTGGGGACTAGCGGGAACGATGAGCAGTTCTTC	CASSLGTSGNDEQFF
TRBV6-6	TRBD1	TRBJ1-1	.	TGTGCCAGCAGTTACTCGAGTCAGGGGGCTGAAGCTTTCTTT	CASSYSSQGAEAFF
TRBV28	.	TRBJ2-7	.	TGTGCCAGCTCCAGGAATAGCGAGCAGTACTTC	CASSRNSEQYF
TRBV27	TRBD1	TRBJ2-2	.	TGTGCCAGCAGTTTCACTGGACAGGTTGGTAAGTGGGTCGGGGAGCTGTTTTTT	CASSFTGQVGKWVGELFF
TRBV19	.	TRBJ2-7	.	TGTGCCAGTAGTTCCGGGATCGCCTACGAGCAGTACTTC	CASSSGIAYEQYF
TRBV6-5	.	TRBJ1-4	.	TGTGCCAGCAGTTACGCCATCGGGGGAACGTCTGAACTGTTTTTT	CASSYAIGGTSELFF
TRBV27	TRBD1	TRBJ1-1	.	TGTGCCAGCTACAGGGACAGGGGACAAGCTTTCTTT	CASYRDRGQAFF